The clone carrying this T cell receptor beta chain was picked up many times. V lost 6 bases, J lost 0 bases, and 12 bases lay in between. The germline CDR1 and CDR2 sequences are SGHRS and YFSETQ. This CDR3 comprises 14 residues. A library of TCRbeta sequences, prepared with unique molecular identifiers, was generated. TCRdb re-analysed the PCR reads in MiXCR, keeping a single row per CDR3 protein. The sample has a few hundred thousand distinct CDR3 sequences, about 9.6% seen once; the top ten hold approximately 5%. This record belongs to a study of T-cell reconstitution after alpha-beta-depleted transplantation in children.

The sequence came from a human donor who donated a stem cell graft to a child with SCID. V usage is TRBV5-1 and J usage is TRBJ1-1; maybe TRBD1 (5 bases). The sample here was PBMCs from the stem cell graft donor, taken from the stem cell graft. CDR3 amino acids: CASTQGGMNTEAFF. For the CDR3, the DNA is TGCGCCAGCACCCAGGGAGGTATGAACACTGAAGCTTTCTTT.